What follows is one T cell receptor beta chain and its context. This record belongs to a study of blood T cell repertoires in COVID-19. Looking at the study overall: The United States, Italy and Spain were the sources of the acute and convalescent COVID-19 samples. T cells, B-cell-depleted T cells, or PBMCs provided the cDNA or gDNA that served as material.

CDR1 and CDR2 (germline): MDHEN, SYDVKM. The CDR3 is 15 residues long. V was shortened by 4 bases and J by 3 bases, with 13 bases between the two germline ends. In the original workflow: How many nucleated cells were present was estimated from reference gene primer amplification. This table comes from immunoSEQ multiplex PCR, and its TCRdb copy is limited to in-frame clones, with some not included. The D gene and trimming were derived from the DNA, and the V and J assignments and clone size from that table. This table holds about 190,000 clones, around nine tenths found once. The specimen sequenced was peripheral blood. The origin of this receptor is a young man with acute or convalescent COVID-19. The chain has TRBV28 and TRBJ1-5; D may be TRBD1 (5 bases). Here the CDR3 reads CASSWRTGDNQPQHF. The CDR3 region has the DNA TGTGCCAGCAGTTGGCGGACGGGGGACAATCAGCCCCAGCATTTT.